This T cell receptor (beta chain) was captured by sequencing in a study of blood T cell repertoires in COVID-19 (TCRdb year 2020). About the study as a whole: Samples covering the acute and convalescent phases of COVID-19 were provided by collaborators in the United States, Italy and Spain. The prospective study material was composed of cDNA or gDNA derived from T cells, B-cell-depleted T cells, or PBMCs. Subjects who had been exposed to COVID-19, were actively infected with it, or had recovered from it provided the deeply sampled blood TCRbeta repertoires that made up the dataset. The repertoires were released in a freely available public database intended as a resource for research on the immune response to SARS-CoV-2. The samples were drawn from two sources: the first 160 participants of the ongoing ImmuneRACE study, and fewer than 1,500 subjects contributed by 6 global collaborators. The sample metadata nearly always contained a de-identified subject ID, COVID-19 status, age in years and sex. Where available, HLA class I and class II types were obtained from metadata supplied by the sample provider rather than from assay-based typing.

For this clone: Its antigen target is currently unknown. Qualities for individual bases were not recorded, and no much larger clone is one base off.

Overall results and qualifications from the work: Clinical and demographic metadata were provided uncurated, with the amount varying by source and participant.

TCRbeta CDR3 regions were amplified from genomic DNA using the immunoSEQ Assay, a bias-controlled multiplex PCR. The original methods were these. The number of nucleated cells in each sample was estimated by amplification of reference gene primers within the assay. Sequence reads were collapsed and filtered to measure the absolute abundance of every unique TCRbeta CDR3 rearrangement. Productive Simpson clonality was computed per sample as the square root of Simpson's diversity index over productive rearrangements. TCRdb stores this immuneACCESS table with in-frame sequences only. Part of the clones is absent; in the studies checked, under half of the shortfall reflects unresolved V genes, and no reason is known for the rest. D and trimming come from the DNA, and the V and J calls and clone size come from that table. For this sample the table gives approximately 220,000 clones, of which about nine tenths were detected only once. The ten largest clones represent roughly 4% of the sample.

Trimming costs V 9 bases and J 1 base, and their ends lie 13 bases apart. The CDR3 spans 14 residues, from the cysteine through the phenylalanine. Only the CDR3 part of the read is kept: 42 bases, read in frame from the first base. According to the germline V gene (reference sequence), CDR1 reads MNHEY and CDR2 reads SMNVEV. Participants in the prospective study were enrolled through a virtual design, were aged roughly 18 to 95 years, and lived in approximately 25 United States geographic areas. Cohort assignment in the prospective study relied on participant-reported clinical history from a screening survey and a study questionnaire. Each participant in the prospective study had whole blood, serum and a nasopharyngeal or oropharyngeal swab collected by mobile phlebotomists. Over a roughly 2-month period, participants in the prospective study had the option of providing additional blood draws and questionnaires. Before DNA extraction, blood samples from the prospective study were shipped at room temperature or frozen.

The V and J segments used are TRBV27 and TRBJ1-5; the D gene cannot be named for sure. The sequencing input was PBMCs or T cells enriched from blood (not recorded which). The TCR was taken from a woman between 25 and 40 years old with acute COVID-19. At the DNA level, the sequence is TGTGCCAGGGATCGGGAGGCGAGCAATCAGCCCCAGCATTTT. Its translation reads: CARDREASNQPQHF.